This T cell receptor (beta chain) was sequenced during a study of chemoradiotherapy in HPV16-positive cancers. Overall study findings and caveats: Candidate HPV-specific clones and E7-related TCR motifs grew in tumor during treatment. HPV-responsive T-cell expansion during chemoradiotherapy was linked to improved recurrence-free survival in HPV16-positive patients.

After removal of 2 bases from V and 8 bases from J, the junction contained 6 bases not matched to a gene. In germline, CDR1 is SGHTA, CDR2 FQGNSA. This CDR3 contains 14 residues. The protocol was immunoSEQ multiplex PCR, while the TCRdb copy is restricted to in-frame clones and leaves out a portion. Here the sample spans more than 7,500 clones, about 71% being singletons. With regard to this clone: Its antigen is still unknown.

Collection took place from a patient who underwent chemoradiotherapy. This TCR was sampled from a human donor with HPV-associated anogenital cancer. The chain joins TRBV7-2 to TRBJ1-3; 7 bases align to TRBD1. The CDR3: CASSLYKGADTIYF. CDR3 nucleotide sequence: TGTGCCAGCAGCTTATATAAGGGGGCAGACACCATATATTTT.